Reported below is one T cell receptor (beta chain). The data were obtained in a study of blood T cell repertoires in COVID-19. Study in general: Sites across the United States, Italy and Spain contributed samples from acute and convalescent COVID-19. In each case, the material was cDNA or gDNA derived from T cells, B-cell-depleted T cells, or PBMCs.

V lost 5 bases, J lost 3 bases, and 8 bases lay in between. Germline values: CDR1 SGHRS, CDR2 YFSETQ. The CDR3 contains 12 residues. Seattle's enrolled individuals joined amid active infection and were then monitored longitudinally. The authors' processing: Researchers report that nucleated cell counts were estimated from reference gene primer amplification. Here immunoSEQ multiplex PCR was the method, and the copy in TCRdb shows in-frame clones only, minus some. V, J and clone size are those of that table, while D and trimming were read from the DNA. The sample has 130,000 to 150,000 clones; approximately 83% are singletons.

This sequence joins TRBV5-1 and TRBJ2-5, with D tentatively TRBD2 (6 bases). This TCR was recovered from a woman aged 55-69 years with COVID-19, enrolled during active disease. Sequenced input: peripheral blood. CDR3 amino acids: CASRDYEETQYF. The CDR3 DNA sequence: TGCGCCAGCAGGGACTACGAAGAGACCCAGTACTTC.